These 9 T cell receptor beta chains came from one sample sequenced in a study of blood T cell repertoires in COVID-19. Here immunoSEQ multiplex PCR was the method, and the copy in TCRdb shows in-frame clones only, minus some. The sample lists about 160,000 clones; roughly 89% were seen once. The sample comprised peripheral blood. Receptors were obtained from a woman in her 70s with COVID-19, enrolled during active disease.

The rearrangement joins TRBV7-7 to TRBJ2-5; no reliable D call. Germline values: CDR1 SSHAT, CDR2 FNYEAQ (reference sequence). This CDR3 comprises 14 residues. V gave up 2 bases and J gave up 5 bases, with 12 bases separating them. Written as DNA, the CDR3 is TGTGCCAGCAGCTTACTCGGGTTTGGGGAGACCCAGTACTTC. Its translation is CASSLLGFGETQYF. Together with reference TRBV7-7 and TRBJ2-5, the CDR3 gives the full variable domain: GAGVSQSPRYKVTKRGQDVTLRCDPISSHATLYWYQQALGQGPEFLTYFNYEAQPDKSGLPSDRFSAERPEGSISTLTIQRTEQRDSAMYRCASSLLGFGETQYFGPGTRLLVL.

This chain connects TRBV2 to TRBJ1-1; possibly TRBD1 for D (6 bases). V lost 6 bases and J lost 3, with 20 bases in between. This CDR3 is built from 16 residues. Germline V gene lookup returns CDR1 SNHLY and CDR2 FYNNEI. CDR3 loop: CASRDTPDRTHTEAFF. The CDR3 DNA sequence: TGTGCCAGCAGGGACACTCCTGACAGGACCCACACTGAAGCTTTCTTT.

DNA of the CDR3: TGTGCCAGCCGGGTACAGGGAAACACCGGGGAGCTGTTTTTT. Translation gives CASRVQGNTGELFF. The genes are TRBV27 and TRBJ2-2; the D gene is possibly TRBD1 (6 bases). V was shortened by 8 bases and J by 2 bases, with 12 bases between the two germline ends. This CDR3 has 14 amino acids. CDR1 is MNHEY, CDR2 SMNVEV, per germline (reference sequence).

As DNA, the CDR3 is TGTGCCAGCAGCCGTCTTGTTTGGCGGCCGGACTATGGCTACACCTTC. Translating gives CASSRLVWRPDYGYTF. This chain connects TRBV14 to TRBJ1-2; D is ambiguous. V dropped 4 bases and J dropped 3 bases, with 18 bases sitting between them. CDR3 length: 16 amino acids. Germline V gene sequence: CDR1 SGHDN, CDR2 FVKESK.

V is TRBV4-1 and J is TRBJ1-5; D is undetermined. The germline CDR1 and CDR2 sequences are MGHRA and YSYEKL. V dropped 1 base and J dropped 5 bases, with 6 bases sitting between them. This CDR3 is built from 13 residues. The CDR3 here is CASSQGEYQPQHF. The CDR3 DNA is TGCGCCAGCAGCCAAGGGGAGTATCAGCCCCAGCATTTT.

This clone has more than one count but fewer than ten. The V gene is TRBV7-9, the J gene TRBJ1-1, with TRBD1 matching over 8 bases. The germline gives CDR1 SEHNR, CDR2 FQNEAQ (reference sequence). V gave up 2 bases and J gave up 3 bases; unmatched junction bases: 2. This CDR3 is built from 14 residues. The CDR3 here is CASSLHRGYTEAFF. The CDR3 nucleotides are TGTGCCAGCAGCTTACACAGGGGGTACACTGAAGCTTTCTTT. Variable domain in full (rest from reference TRBV7-9 and TRBJ1-1): DTGVSQNPRHKITKRGQNVTFRCDPISEHNRLYWYRQTLGQGPEFLTYFQNEAQLEKSRLLSDRFSAERPKGSFSTLEIQRTEQGDSAMYLCASSLHRGYTEAFFGQGTRLTVV.

The chain is built from TRBV25-1 and TRBJ2-2; D may be TRBD1 (7 bases). The CDR3 spans 15 residues. Germline values: CDR1 MGHDK, CDR2 SYGVNS. The V end was cut by 2 bases, the J end by 4 bases, with 11 bases between. CDR3: CASSEQGGSTGELFF. For the CDR3, the DNA is TGTGCCAGCAGTGAACAGGGGGGTTCCACCGGGGAGCTGTTTTTT.

In DNA form, the CDR3 reads TGTGCCAGCACATGGGGGGAAAGGTACGAGCAGTACTTC. Translating gives CASTWGERYEQYF. The chain joins TRBV7-6 to TRBJ2-7, with D possibly TRBD2 on 6 matching bases. This CDR3 has 13 amino acids. The germline V and J ends were trimmed by 7 bases and 4 bases, with 14 bases remaining between them. CDR1 and CDR2 (germline): SGHVS, FNYEAQ.

The rearrangement joins TRBV19 to TRBJ2-5, with 8 positions matching TRBD2. The CDR3 totals 13 residues. The V gene's germline CDR1 is LNHDA and CDR2 SQIVND (reference sequence). With V trimmed by 9 bases and J by 4 bases, 7 bases remained unmatched. The CDR3 coding sequence is TGTGCCAGCGGGGGCGGGGGGCCAGAGACCCAGTACTTC. As protein: CASGGGGPETQYF. The variable domain in full, completed from reference TRBV19 and TRBJ2-5, reads DGGITQSPKYLFRKEGQNVTLSCEQNLNHDAMYWYRQDPGQGLRLIYYSQIVNDFQKGDIAEGYSVSREKKESFPLTVTSAQKNPTAFYLCASGGGGPETQYFGPGTRLLVL.